The next 2 T cell receptor beta chains were all read from a single sample in a study of neurological immune-mediated disorders. TCRdb passed the 5' RACE reads through MiXCR, listing each CDR3 protein once. The sample gives tens of thousands of distinct CDR3 sequences, approximately 2.8% of which show up once; about 1.1% is in the top ten. Sequencing used PBMCs. Receptor source: a woman aged 30 to 39 with multiple sclerosis.

This clonotype was seen repeatedly, ten times or more. The chain has TRBV25-1 and TRBJ2-5, with TRBD1 identical over 8 bases. CDR1 is MGHDK, CDR2 SYGVNS, per germline. The CDR3 covers 14 residues. Unmatched junction bases numbered 4, after V lost 6 bases and J lost 1 base. The CDR3, as DNA: TGTGCCAGCAGGGGACAGGTTTTCCAAGAGACCCAGTACTTC. As protein: CASRGQVFQETQYF.

This clonotype was seen ten or more times. This chain joins TRBV19 and TRBJ2-7; the match to TRBD2 covers 9 bases. The CDR3 is made up of 14 amino acids. CDR1 LNHDA and CDR2 SQIVND come from the germline V gene (reference sequence). With V trimmed by 6 bases and J by 2 bases, 5 bases remained unmatched. CDR3: CASRLIAGAYEQYF. The DNA of the CDR3 is TGTGCCAGTAGACTGATAGCGGGAGCCTACGAGCAGTACTTC.